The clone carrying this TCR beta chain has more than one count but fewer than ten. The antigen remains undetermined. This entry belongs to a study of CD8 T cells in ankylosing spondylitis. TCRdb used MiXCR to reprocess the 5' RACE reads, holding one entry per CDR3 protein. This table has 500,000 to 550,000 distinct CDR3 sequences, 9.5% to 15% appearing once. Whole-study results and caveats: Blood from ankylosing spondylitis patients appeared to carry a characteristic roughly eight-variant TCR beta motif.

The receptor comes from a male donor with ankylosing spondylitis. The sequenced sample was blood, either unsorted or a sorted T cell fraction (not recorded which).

The CDR3, as DNA: TGCGCCAGCAGCCCATTCCCGGTAGCGGGACGGGAGACCCAGTACTTC. Translation gives CASSPFPVAGRETQYF. The chain combines TRBV5-1 with TRBJ2-5, with 8 positions matching TRBD2. Germline assignment: CDR1 SGHRS and CDR2 YFSETQ. The CDR3 is 16 residues long. V lost 4 bases and J lost 5; bases outside the gene matches: 13.